This T cell receptor beta chain came from a study of CD8 T cells in ankylosing spondylitis listed by TCRdb under 2017. In the study overall: The study set out to find disease-linked TCR variants by profiling T cell receptor beta repertoires in ankylosing spondylitis patients and healthy donors. The whole study cohort included 90 to 120 healthy donors and roughly 24 ankylosing spondylitis patients. Peripheral blood was sampled, and synovial fluid was additionally collected from ankylosing spondylitis patients.

The sample holds a few counts of this clonotype. Its cognate antigen has yet to be identified. Base quality data are lacking; no much larger clone is found one base away. Overall study outcomes, separate from this receptor: Significant enrichment of the disease-linked clones was reported in matched synovial fluid samples from ankylosing spondylitis patients. The disease-linked clones showed a CD8+ phenotype and occurred at relatively low frequencies in peripheral blood. A TCR beta motif made up of several highly homologous amino acid variants appeared to be characteristic of blood from ankylosing spondylitis patients. Some of the motif variants had been reported before in the synovial fluid and blood of reactive arthritis patients, a finding that suggests common disease-initiation mechanisms.

Sequencing used an Illumina HiSeq 2500. Quantitative 5'-RACE with molecular barcodes was the method used to prepare the TCR beta libraries. As for the original processing: A new computational method, built on a probabilistic model of VDJ rearrangement, was used to identify disease-linked TCR variants. TCRdb reworked the public reads: Q25 trimming with fastp, MiXCR clone assembly, productive beta chains retained. Identical CDR3 proteins give one entry, which carries the most common genes and DNA. In this record, the V and J calls reflect TCRdb's handling and not the investigators' own analysis. In all, the sample holds 350,000 to 550,000 distinct CDR3 sequences, and roughly a quarter of those were seen once. Jointly, the top ten make up approximately 1% of the sample. V and J are trimmed by 2 bases and 4 bases, and the gene matches miss 3 bases of the junction. For CDR1 and CDR2, the germline V gene lists SGHTA and FQGNSA. The CDR3 covers 16 residues, taking in both the cysteine and the phenylalanine. CDR3 DNA only is kept here, 48 bases in frame from base 1.

The rearranged chain carries TRBV7-2 and TRBJ2-5, with 14 bases aligning to TRBD2. This sequence originates from a male donor with ankylosing spondylitis. Specimen: blood, either unsorted or a sorted T cell fraction (not recorded which). For the CDR3, the sequence is CASSLSGTSGRETQYF. The sequenced DNA: TGTGCCAGCAGCTTAAGTGGGACTAGCGGGAGAGAGACCCAGTACTTC.